This note documents a single T cell receptor (beta chain) sequence. Its matching antigen is unknown. This entry is derived from a study of CD8+CD57+ T cells in acquired aplastic anemia. TCR beta VDJ and CDR3 were profiled, and genomic DNA was the template. MiXCR was run by TCRdb on the reads, yielding one entry per CDR3 protein. Of fewer than 200,000 distinct CDR3 sequences in the sample, about 60% are singletons; the top ten hold 45%. V lost 0 bases to trimming and J lost 6 bases, with 15 bases between them. CDR3 size: 16 residues. Germline CDR1 and CDR2: LNHNV and YYDKDF (reference sequence). Study-level results: Shared by patients and controls, 25 to 35 CD8+ CDR3s were abundant in patients. Patients did not significantly differ from controls in CD8+ Simpson's diversity.

The sequenced sample consisted of sorted CD4+, CD8+, or CD8+CD57+ T cells (not recorded which) from PBMCs. This TCR was recovered from a human donor in good health. The chain has TRBV15 and TRBJ2-1, with TRBD2 as a possible D gene (5 bases). The CDR3 sequence: CATSRDLSGDRNEQFF. DNA of the CDR3: TGTGCCACCAGCAGAGACTTAAGCGGAGATCGCAATGAGCAGTTCTTC. The complete variable domain, with remaining parts taken from reference TRBV15 and TRBJ2-1, reads DAMVIQNPRYQVTQFGKPVTLSCSQTLNHNVMYWYQQKSSQAPKLLFHYYDKDFNNEADTPDNFQSRRPNTSFCFLDIRSPGLGDTAMYLCATSRDLSGDRNEQFFGPGTRLTVL.